The rows below give T cell receptor beta chains drawn from one sample of a study of blood T cell repertoires in COVID-19. Method: immunoSEQ multiplex PCR; TCRdb's copy keeps in-frame clones and lacks some. The sample carries about 130,000 clones, about 85% recorded once. Sequenced: peripheral blood. The receptors shown here come from a man aged 65 to 79 with acute or convalescent COVID-19. The CDR3 runs from the conserved cysteine through the conserved F or W. A D gene is named only where the DNA matches it firmly. For some rows the clone size is stated as once, few or many, or as a class when expanded; others skip it.

NA	TRBV5-6	NA	TRBJ2-5	CASSRQETQYF	TGTGCCAGCAGCCGCCAAGAGACCCAGTACTTC
TRBD1	TRBV4-2	NA	TRBJ1-2	CASSQVSTGGLSYGYTF	TGTGCCAGCAGCCAAGTTTCCACAGGGGGGTTATCGTATGGCTACACCTTC
NA	TRBV7-9	medium-sized	TRBJ2-7	CASSLSSPYEQYF	TGTGCCAGCAGCTTATCCAGTCCCTACGAGCAGTACTTC
TRBD1	TRBV6-5	NA	TRBJ2-7	CASSFSGTGRWEQYF	TGTGCCAGCAGTTTTTCCGGGACAGGGAGATGGGAGCAGTACTTC
TRBD1	TRBV5-8	NA	TRBJ2-7	CASSANRGVYEQYF	TGTGCCAGCAGCGCTAACAGGGGGGTCTACGAGCAGTACTTC
TRBD1	TRBV5-4	NA	TRBJ2-2	CASSLGTGGTGELFF	TGTGCCAGCAGCTTGGGGACAGGGGGCACCGGGGAGCTGTTTTTT
NA	TRBV28	NA	TRBJ2-2	CASSPGGGQGGELFF	TGTGCCAGCAGCCCTGGTGGAGGCCAGGGGGGGGAGCTGTTTTTT
NA	TRBV10-3	NA	TRBJ1-1	CAISVQGGDTEAFF	TGTGCCATCAGTGTGCAGGGTGGGGACACTGAAGCTTTCTTT
NA	TRBV19	NA	TRBJ1-5	CASSSPDIARRNQPQHF	TGTGCCAGTAGTTCTCCGGACATAGCTCGTCGGAATCAGCCCCAGCATTTT
NA	TRBV10-3	NA	TRBJ2-1	CAIKEGARDEQFF	TGTGCCATCAAGGAGGGGGCAAGGGATGAGCAGTTCTTC
TRBD1	TRBV2	once	TRBJ1-2	CASSEIKGQGFNGYTF	TGTGCCAGCAGTGAAATAAAGGGACAGGGGTTTAATGGCTACACCTTC
TRBD1	TRBV9	NA	TRBJ1-2	CASSLVRGQGQDGYTF	TGTGCCAGCAGCCTCGTACGAGGACAGGGCCAGGATGGCTACACCTTC
NA	TRBV7-3	few	TRBJ1-6	CASSFRANSPLHF	TGTGCCAGCAGCTTCAGGGCGAATTCACCCCTCCACTTT
TRBD1	TRBV5-1	NA	TRBJ1-2	CASSDGQGPYGYTF	TGCGCCAGCAGCGATGGACAGGGGCCTTATGGCTACACCTTC
NA	TRBV29-1	NA	TRBJ1-5	CSVQGSNQPQHF	TGCAGCGTTCAGGGGAGCAATCAGCCCCAGCATTTT
TRBD1	TRBV12-3/TRBV12-4	few	TRBJ1-5	CASSYGTAAQHF	TGTGCCAGCAGTTATGGGACAGCGGCCCAGCATTTT
NA	TRBV9	NA	TRBJ1-2	CASSSYDSRYGYTF	TGTGCCAGCAGCTCATACGACAGCCGCTATGGCTACACCTTC
NA	TRBV12-3/TRBV12-4	NA	TRBJ1-1	CASSFSRGLAFF	TGTGCCAGCAGTTTTAGCAGAGGTCTGGCTTTCTTT
TRBD1	TRBV5-1	NA	TRBJ1-1	CASSPTGATNTEAFF	TGCGCCAGCAGCCCAACAGGGGCGACCAACACTGAAGCTTTCTTT
TRBD2	TRBV3-1/TRBV3-2	few	TRBJ2-1	CASSPPGLAHEQFF	TGTGCCAGCAGCCCACCGGGACTAGCCCATGAGCAGTTCTTC
NA	TRBV6-5	few	TRBJ2-1	CASSSDSYNEQFF	TGTGCCAGCAGTTCTGACAGTTACAATGAGCAGTTCTTC
NA	TRBV28	NA	TRBJ2-2	CASSLRRMDRRFRRTAAGELFF	TGTGCCAGCAGTTTAAGACGTATGGACAGACGTTTCCGCCGGACTGCCGCCGGGGAGCTGTTTTTT
NA	TRBV4-1	NA	TRBJ1-6	CASSQGHQTTSPLHF	TGCGCCAGCAGCCAGGGACACCAGACGACCTCACCCCTCCACTTT
NA	TRBV6-2/TRBV6-3	once	TRBJ1-1	CASSYRTEAFF	TGTGCCAGCAGTTACCGCACTGAAGCTTTCTTT
NA	TRBV5-6	NA	TRBJ1-6	CASSGQGYNSPLHF	TGTGCCAGCTCCGGCCAGGGATATAATTCACCCCTCCACTTT
TRBD2	TRBV7-2	NA	TRBJ2-3	CASSPTSGTWDTQYF	TGTGCCAGCAGCCCTACTAGCGGGACCTGGGATACGCAGTATTTT
NA	TRBV24-1	once	TRBJ2-3	CATSDPGDSTDTQYF	TGTGCCACCAGTGATCCAGGGGACAGCACAGATACGCAGTATTTT
NA	TRBV27	NA	TRBJ2-5	CASRLSQGPGETQYF	TGTGCCAGCCGACTCTCCCAGGGCCCTGGGGAGACCCAGTACTTC
TRBD1	TRBV27	NA	TRBJ1-5	CASTFLDRGGNQPQHF	TGTGCCAGCACCTTTCTGGACAGGGGAGGCAATCAGCCCCAGCATTTT
NA	TRBV5-5	NA	TRBJ2-5	CASSFRLVTQETQYF	TGTGCCAGCAGCTTCCGACTAGTAACACAGGAGACCCAGTACTTC
NA	TRBV11-2	NA	TRBJ2-1	CASSLAAREQFF	TGTGCCAGCAGCTTAGCAGCGCGGGAGCAGTTCTTC
NA	TRBV7-9	NA	TRBJ1-1	CASSLPMPQGTVNTEAFF	TGTGCCAGCAGCTTACCCATGCCACAGGGAACTGTGAACACTGAAGCTTTCTTT
TRBD2	TRBV11-2	NA	TRBJ2-5	CASRSHAAGGQETQYF	TGTGCCAGCCGATCACACGCGGCGGGGGGGCAAGAGACCCAGTACTTC
NA	TRBV11-1	few	TRBJ1-1	CASSLKELNTEAFF	TGTGCCAGCAGCTTAAAAGAGTTGAACACTGAAGCTTTCTTT
NA	TRBV11-2	NA	TRBJ2-5	CASSLVGSQETQYF	TGTGCCAGCAGCTTAGTTGGCAGCCAAGAGACCCAGTACTTC
TRBD1	TRBV2	once	TRBJ2-7	CASGTGRSYEQYF	TGTGCCAGCGGGACAGGGAGGTCCTACGAGCAGTACTTC
NA	TRBV7-8	NA	TRBJ2-1	CASTLRGGVDNEQFF	TGTGCCAGCACCCTCCGAGGGGGAGTCGACAATGAGCAGTTCTTC
NA	TRBV5-5	NA	TRBJ1-5	CASSLFDSSNQPQHF	TGTGCCAGCAGCTTGTTTGACAGCTCCAATCAGCCCCAGCATTTT
NA	TRBV28	NA	TRBJ1-2	CASKDNGGGYTF	TGTGCCAGCAAGGACAACGGGGGTGGCTACACCTTC
NA	TRBV9	NA	TRBJ2-3	CASSVHTDTQYF	TGTGCCAGCAGCGTCCACACAGATACGCAGTATTTT
NA	TRBV5-1	many	TRBJ2-6	CASTSSNPGANVLTF	TGCGCCAGCACAAGTAGCAACCCCGGGGCCAACGTCCTGACTTTC
NA	TRBV7-9	NA	TRBJ1-2	CASSLVDEGYTF	TGTGCCAGCAGCTTAGTCGATGAGGGCTACACCTTC
TRBD2	TRBV3-1/TRBV3-2	few	TRBJ2-2	CASSQANLAGYAGELFF	TGTGCCAGCAGCCAAGCGAACCTAGCGGGGTATGCCGGGGAGCTGTTTTTT
NA	TRBV2	once	TRBJ1-1	CASSRGRGANTEAFF	TGTGCCAGCAGTCGGGGTCGGGGTGCGAACACTGAAGCTTTCTTT
NA	TRBV14	NA	TRBJ1-1	CASSQVQGFQYPEAFF	TGTGCCAGCAGCCAGGTACAGGGTTTTCAGTACCCTGAAGCTTTCTTT
TRBD1	TRBV11-2	NA	TRBJ2-6	CASSTRDRGRSGANVLTF	TGTGCCAGCAGCACCCGGGACAGGGGGCGATCTGGGGCCAACGTCCTGACTTTC
TRBD1	TRBV5-4	NA	TRBJ2-3	CASSLGGGQGWQYF	TGTGCCAGCAGCTTGGGGGGGGGACAGGGTTGGCAGTATTTT
TRBD1	TRBV7-6	few	TRBJ1-1	CASSFHRGRDTEAFF	TGTGCCAGCAGCTTTCACAGGGGGAGGGACACTGAAGCTTTCTTT
NA	TRBV10-3	NA	TRBJ1-2	CAISADYGYTF	TGTGCCATCAGTGCAGACTATGGCTACACCTTC
NA	TRBV7-6	few	TRBJ1-1	CASSPQDQVNTEAFF	TGTGCCAGCAGCCCCCAAGACCAGGTTAACACTGAAGCTTTCTTT
TRBD1	TRBV10-3	NA	TRBJ1-4	CAISGQGYEKLFF	TGTGCCATCAGTGGACAGGGGTATGAAAAACTGTTTTTT
NA	TRBV5-1	NA	TRBJ2-1	CASSRTDNEQFF	TGCGCCAGCAGTCGGACAGACAATGAGCAGTTCTTC
TRBD2	TRBV6-1	NA	TRBJ2-5	CASSEGTRTYQETQYF	TGTGCCAGCAGTGAGGGGACTAGGACGTACCAAGAGACCCAGTACTTC
NA	TRBV7-9	few	TRBJ1-1	CASSLSRDTEAFF	TGTGCCAGCAGCTTAAGCAGGGACACTGAAGCTTTCTTT
NA	TRBV9	once	TRBJ2-2	CASSLSKEAGELFF	TGTGCCAGCAGCCTATCAAAGGAGGCCGGGGAGCTGTTTTTT
NA	TRBV18	once	TRBJ1-4	CASSPTATNEKLFF	TGTGCCAGCTCACCGACTGCAACTAATGAAAAACTGTTTTTT